One sample yielded the 7 T cell receptor beta chains listed below, sequenced in a study of T cells in Graves' hyperthyroidism and ophthalmopathy. RNA transcripts served as the template for amplifying TCR beta CDR3 regions. The TCR CDR3 first-round RT-PCR relied on the HTBI primer set. TCRdb re-called the multiplex PCR reads through MiXCR, storing one row per CDR3 protein. The sample carries 550,000 to 700,000 distinct CDR3 sequences, roughly 14% recorded once. Sequencing input: blood. Receptors were obtained from a woman aged 40 to 55 with Graves' ophthalmopathy.

This clonotype was recorded at least ten times. The V and J genes are TRBV6-2 or TRBV6-3 and TRBJ2-7, with 8 bases that match TRBD1. Per the germline V gene, CDR1 is MNHEY and CDR2 is SVGEGT. This CDR3 spans 15 amino acids. V was pared by 2 bases and J by 6 bases, with 9 bases of the junction left unmatched. DNA of the CDR3: TGTGCCAGCAGTTACGTGGGACAGGTGAGTCCCGAGCAGTACTTC. Protein sequence: CASSYVGQVSPEQYF.

This clonotype was observed many times. V usage is TRBV6-1 and J usage is TRBJ2-5, with D unresolved. This CDR3 has 12 residues. The ends were cut back, 6 bases at V and 2 bases at J, with 7 bases in the middle. Germline loops: CDR1 MNHNS, CDR2 SASEGT. Here the CDR3 reads CASRREQETQYF. The CDR3 DNA is TGTGCCAGCAGACGCGAACAAGAGACCCAGTACTTC.

V usage is TRBV11-2 and J usage is TRBJ1-3, with D possibly TRBD1 on 6 matching bases. The CDR3 is 16 amino acids. Germline V CDR1 and CDR2: SGHAT, FQNNGV. V dropped 2 bases and J dropped 4 bases, with 15 bases sitting between them. CDR3: CASSLMGDRPGNTIYF. In nucleotides, the CDR3 is TGTGCCAGCAGCTTAATGGGAGACAGGCCAGGAAACACCATATATTTT. The variable domain in full, completed from reference TRBV11-2 and TRBJ1-3, reads EAGVAQSPRYKIIEKRQSVAFWCNPISGHATLYWYQQILGQGPKLLIQFQNNGVVDDSQLPKDRFSAERLKGVDSTLKIQPAKLEDSAVYLCASSLMGDRPGNTIYFGEGSWLTVV.

This clonotype turned up a few times. The gene calls are TRBV19 and TRBJ2-7; 9 bases align to TRBD1. CDR1 and CDR2 (germline): LNHDA, SQIVND (reference sequence). Trimming removed 4 bases from V and 6 bases from J; junction bases left unmatched: 13. The CDR3 is 16 residues long. CDR3 sequence (DNA): TGTGCCAGTAGTACATCCCGAGCGGACAGGGGCCTCGAGCAGTACTTC. Protein: CASSTSRADRGLEQYF.

This clonotype was seen only a few times. The genes are TRBV6-1 and TRBJ2-6; D could derive from TRBD1 or TRBD2 (6 bases each). Deletions cut 4 bases from V and 2 bases from J, with 9 bases between. CDR3 length equals 15 residues. CDR1 and CDR2 from the germline V gene are MNHNS and SASEGT. The CDR3 DNA reads TGTGCCAGCAGTGTGAGGGGGGCTGGGGCCAACGTCCTGACTTTC. Translated: CASSVRGAGANVLTF.

This chain links TRBV4-2 with TRBJ2-4; possibly TRBD2 for D (6 bases). From germline, CDR1 is LGHNA and CDR2 YNFKEQ. The CDR3 loop spans 16 amino acids. With 0 bases removed from V and 10 bases from J, the gap between germline ends came to 19 bases. The CDR3 loop reads CASSQDTAGSTGIQYF. The CDR3 nucleotides read TGTGCCAGCAGCCAAGACACCGCGGGATCCACTGGTATTCAGTACTTC.

This clonotype was detected only a few times. The CDR3 loop reads CAISESTAQETQYF. For the CDR3, the DNA is TGTGCCATCAGTGAGTCTACCGCGCAAGAGACCCAGTACTTC. This chain joins TRBV10-3 and TRBJ2-5; D is unresolved. Germline lookup yields CDR1 ENHRY and CDR2 SYGVKD. The CDR3 loop spans 14 amino acids. V lost 0 bases and J lost 2, with 7 bases in between.